The T cell receptor (beta chain) described here comes from a study of shared T cell receptors in the human thymus. V gave up 1 base and J gave up 2 bases; unmatched junction bases: 4. Germline CDR1 SGHVS, CDR2 FQNEAQ. This CDR3 is 16 amino acids long. Here immunoSEQ multiplex PCR was the method, and the copy in TCRdb shows in-frame clones only, minus some. Of 600,000 to 900,000 clones listed, around 85% are singletons. These data are also associated with another study on human thymus T cells. As reported in that work: Corrective cardiac operations yielded the resected thymus tissue. Unrelated individuals were reported by related research to share highly overlapping thymic repertoires.

This TCR came from a girl less than two years old with a congenital heart defect. The chain recombines TRBV7-8 with TRBJ2-3; TRBD2 agrees at 9 bases. Material: thymocytes. As DNA, the CDR3 is TGTGCCAGCAGCTTAGGTTTAGCGGGGGCCACAGATACGCAGTATTTT. This encodes CASSLGLAGATDTQYF.